The clone carrying this TCR beta chain was seen at least ten times. The antigen is unknown. The sample originates from a study of CD8 T cells in ankylosing spondylitis. Study conclusions and caveats: Ankylosing spondylitis blood appeared to carry a characteristic TCR beta motif of fewer than 10 highly homologous variants. Significantly higher representation of disease-linked clones was reported for matched ankylosing spondylitis synovial fluid.

A quantitative 5'-RACE method, one with molecular barcodes, was used to make TCR beta libraries. One entry per CDR3 protein results from TCRdb running MiXCR on the 5' RACE reads. Of roughly 300,000 distinct CDR3 sequences listed, approximately 8% were seen once; the top ten hold 13% to 15%. The sequence derives from a male donor with ankylosing spondylitis. Input material: blood, either unsorted or a sorted T cell fraction (not recorded which).

In nucleotides, the CDR3 is TGTGCCAGCACCATGACTAGCGGGAGGAAGTTCTTC. Translation: CASTMTSGRKFF. V gene TRBV12-3 or TRBV12-4 combines with J gene TRBJ2-1; 13 nucleotides align to TRBD2. V gave up 7 bases and J gave up 14 bases; unmatched junction bases: 5. CDR3 size: 12 residues.